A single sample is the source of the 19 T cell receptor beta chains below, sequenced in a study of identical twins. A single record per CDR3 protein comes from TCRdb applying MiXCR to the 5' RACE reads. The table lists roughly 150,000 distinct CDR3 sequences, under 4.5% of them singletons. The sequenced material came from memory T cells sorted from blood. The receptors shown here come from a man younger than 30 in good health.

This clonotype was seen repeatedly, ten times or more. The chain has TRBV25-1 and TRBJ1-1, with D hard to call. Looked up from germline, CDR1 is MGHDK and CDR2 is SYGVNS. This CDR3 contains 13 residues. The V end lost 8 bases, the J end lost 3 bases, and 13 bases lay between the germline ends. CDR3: CASSLKGDTEAFF. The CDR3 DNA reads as TGTGCCAGCTCCCTCAAGGGAGACACTGAAGCTTTCTTT.

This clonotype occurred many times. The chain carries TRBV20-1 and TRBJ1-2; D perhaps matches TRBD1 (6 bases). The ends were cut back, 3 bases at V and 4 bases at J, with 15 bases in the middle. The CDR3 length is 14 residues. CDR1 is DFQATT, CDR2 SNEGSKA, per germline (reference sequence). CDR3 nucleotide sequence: TGCAGTGCTAGGTTGCTCGGGACAACCTATGGCTACACCTTC. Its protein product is CSARLLGTTYGYTF.

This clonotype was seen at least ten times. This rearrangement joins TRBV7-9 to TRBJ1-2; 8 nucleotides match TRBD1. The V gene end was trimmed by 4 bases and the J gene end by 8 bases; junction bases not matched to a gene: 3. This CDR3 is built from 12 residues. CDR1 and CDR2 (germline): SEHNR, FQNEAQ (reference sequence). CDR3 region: CASSSGGRGYTF. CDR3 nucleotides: TGTGCCAGCAGCTCAGGGGGCCGGGGCTACACCTTC.

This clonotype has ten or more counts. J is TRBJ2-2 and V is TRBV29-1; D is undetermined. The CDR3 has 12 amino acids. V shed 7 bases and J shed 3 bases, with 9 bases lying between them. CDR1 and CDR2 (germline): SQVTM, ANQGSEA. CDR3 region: CSGLPYTGELFF. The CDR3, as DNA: TGCAGCGGCCTTCCCTACACCGGGGAGCTGTTTTTT.

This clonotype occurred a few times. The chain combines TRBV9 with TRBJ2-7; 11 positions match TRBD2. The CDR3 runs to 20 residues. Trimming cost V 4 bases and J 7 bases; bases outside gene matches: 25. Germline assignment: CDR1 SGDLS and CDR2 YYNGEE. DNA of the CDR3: TGTGCCAGCAGCCCACGAAACTATGGAGACGGTAGCGGGAGGGCTGGGGAGCAGTACGTC. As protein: CASSPRNYGDGSGRAGEQYV.

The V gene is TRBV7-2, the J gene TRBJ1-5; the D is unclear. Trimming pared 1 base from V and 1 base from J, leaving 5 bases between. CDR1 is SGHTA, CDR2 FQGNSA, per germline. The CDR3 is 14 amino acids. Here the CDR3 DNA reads TGTGCCAGCAGCTTAGAACGGAGCAATCAGCCCCAGCATTTT. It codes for CASSLERSNQPQHF.

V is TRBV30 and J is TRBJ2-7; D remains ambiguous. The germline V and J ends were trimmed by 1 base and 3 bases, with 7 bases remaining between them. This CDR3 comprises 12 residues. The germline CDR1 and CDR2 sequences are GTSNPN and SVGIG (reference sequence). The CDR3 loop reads CAWSGQSYEQYF. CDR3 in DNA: TGTGCCTGGAGTGGACAAAGCTACGAGCAGTACTTC.

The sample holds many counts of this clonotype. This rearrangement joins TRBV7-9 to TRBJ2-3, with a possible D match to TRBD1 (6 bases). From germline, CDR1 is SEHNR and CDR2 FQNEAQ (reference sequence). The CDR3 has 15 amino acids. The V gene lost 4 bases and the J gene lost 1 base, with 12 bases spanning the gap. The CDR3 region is CASSSAGVGTDTQYF. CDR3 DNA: TGTGCCAGCAGCTCCGCAGGGGTGGGCACAGATACGCAGTATTTT. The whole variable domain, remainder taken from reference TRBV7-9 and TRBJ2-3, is DTGVSQNPRHKITKRGQNVTFRCDPISEHNRLYWYRQTLGQGPEFLTYFQNEAQLEKSRLLSDRFSAERPKGSFSTLEIQRTEQGDSAMYLCASSSAGVGTDTQYFGPGTRLTVL.

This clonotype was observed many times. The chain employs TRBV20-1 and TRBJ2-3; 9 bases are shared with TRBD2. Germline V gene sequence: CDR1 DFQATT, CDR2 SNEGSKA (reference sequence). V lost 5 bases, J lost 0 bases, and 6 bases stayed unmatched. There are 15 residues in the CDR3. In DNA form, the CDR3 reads TGCAGTGCTCCCCCCCTAGCGGGGAGCACAGATACGCAGTATTTT. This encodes CSAPPLAGSTDTQYF.

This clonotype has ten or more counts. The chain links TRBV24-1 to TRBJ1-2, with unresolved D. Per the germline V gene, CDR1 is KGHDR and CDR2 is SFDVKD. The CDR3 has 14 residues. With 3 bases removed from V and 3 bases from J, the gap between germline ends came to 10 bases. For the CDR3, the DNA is TGTGCCACCAGTGATGGGTCCCGGGACTATGGCTACACCTTC. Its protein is CATSDGSRDYGYTF.

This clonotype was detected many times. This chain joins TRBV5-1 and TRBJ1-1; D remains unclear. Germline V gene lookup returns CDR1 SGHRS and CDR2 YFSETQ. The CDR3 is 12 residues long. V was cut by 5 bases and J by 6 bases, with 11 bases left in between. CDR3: CASRNPAAEAFF. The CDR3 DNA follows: TGCGCCAGCAGGAACCCGGCTGCTGAAGCTTTCTTT.

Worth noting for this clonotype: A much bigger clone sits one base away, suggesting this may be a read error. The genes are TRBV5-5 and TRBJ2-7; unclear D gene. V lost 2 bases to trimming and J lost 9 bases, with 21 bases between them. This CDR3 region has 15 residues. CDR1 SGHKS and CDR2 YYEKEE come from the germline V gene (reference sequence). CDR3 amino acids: CASSFLSLYDGGQYF. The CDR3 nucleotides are TGTGCCAGCAGCTTCCTGTCCCTTTACGACGGCGGGCAGTACTTC.

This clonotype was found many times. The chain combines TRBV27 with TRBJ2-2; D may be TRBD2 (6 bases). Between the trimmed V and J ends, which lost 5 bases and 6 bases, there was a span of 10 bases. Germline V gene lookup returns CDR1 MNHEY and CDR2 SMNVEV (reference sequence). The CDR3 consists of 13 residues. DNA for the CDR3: TGTGCCAGCAGTGAGCGGGCAGCCGGGGAGCTGTTTTTT. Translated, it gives CASSERAAGELFF.

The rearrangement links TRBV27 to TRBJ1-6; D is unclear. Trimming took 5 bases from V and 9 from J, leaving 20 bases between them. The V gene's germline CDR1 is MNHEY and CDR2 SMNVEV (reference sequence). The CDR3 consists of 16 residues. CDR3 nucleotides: TGTGCCAGCAGTCCTCTAGGCGGACTAAAGGGTTCACCCCTCCACTTT. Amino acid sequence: CASSPLGGLKGSPLHF.

The CDR3: CASSDSMGQGAEQFF. The DNA for the CDR3 is TGTGCCAGCAGTGACTCGATGGGACAGGGAGCTGAGCAGTTCTTC. J is TRBJ2-1 and V is TRBV6-4; 9 bases are a match to TRBD1. V was pared by 0 bases and J by 9 bases, with 6 bases of the junction left unmatched. Germline V gene data show CDR1 as MRHNA and CDR2 as SNTAGT. The CDR3 runs to 15 residues.

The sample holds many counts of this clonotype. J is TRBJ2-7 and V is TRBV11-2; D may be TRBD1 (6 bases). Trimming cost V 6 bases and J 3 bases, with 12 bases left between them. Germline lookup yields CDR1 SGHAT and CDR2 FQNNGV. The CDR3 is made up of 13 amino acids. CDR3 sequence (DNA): TGTGCCAGCAGTAGGACAGCCGTCTACGAGCAGTACTTC. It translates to CASSRTAVYEQYF.

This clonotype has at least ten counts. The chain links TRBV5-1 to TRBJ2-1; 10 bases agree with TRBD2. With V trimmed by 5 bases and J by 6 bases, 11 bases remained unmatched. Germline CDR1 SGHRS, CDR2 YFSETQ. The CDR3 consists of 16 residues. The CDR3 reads CASRFGQREGPNEQFF. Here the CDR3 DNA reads TGCGCCAGCAGATTCGGTCAGCGGGAGGGCCCCAATGAGCAGTTCTTC.

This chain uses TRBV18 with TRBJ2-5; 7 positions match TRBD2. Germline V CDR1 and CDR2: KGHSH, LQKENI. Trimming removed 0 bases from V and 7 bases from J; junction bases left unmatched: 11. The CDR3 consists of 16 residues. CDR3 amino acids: CASSPPGTQRGGTQYF. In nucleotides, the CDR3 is TGTGCCAGCTCACCACCGGGTACGCAGCGGGGAGGGACCCAGTACTTC.

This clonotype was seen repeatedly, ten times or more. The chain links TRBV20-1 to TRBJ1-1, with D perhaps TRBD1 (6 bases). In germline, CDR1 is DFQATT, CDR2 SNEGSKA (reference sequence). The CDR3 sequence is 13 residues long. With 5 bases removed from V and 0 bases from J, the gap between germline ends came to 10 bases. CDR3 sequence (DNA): TGCAGTGCTCGCGGGGGCATGAACACTGAAGCTTTCTTT. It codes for CSARGGMNTEAFF.